The 7 T cell receptor beta chains given below trace back to one sample, sequenced in a study of blood T cell repertoires in COVID-19. The repertoire was sequenced with immunoSEQ multiplex PCR; TCRdb's copy has only in-frame clones and lacks some. The table lists 200,000 to 250,000 clones, more than 75% of them singletons. Sequencing was done on a sample of PBMCs or T cells enriched from blood (not recorded which). Receptors originate from a woman between 40 and 55 years old with acute COVID-19.

The CDR3 spells CASRRGGAGELFF. For the CDR3, the DNA is TGTGCCAGCAGGAGAGGGGGGGCCGGGGAGCTGTTTTTT. The J gene is TRBJ2-2, the V gene TRBV27; tentatively, D is TRBD2 (7 bases). This CDR3 has 13 amino acids. CDR1 and CDR2 (germline): MNHEY, SMNVEV (reference sequence). The V end was cut by 6 bases, the J end by 6 bases, with 11 bases between.

V is TRBV21-1 and J is TRBJ2-1; the D segment call TRBD2 is taken from the table without a DNA check. TRBV21-1 corresponds to a pseudogene. The CDR3 is 15 amino acids. CDR3 DNA: TGTGCCAGCAGCAAAAAGGGGACTAGCGGGGATGAGCAGTTCTTC. Translated, it gives CASSKKGTSGDEQFF.

The chain uses TRBV2 and TRBJ1-2; D is perhaps TRBD1 (5 bases). This CDR3 spans 13 amino acids. The V end lost 7 bases, the J end lost 0 bases, and 9 bases lay between the germline ends. The germline gives CDR1 SNHLY, CDR2 FYNNEI. CDR3 in amino acids: CASIGGPNYGYTF. The CDR3 DNA sequence: TGTGCCAGCATCGGGGGTCCTAACTATGGCTACACCTTC.

This chain connects TRBV5-1 to TRBJ2-7; D might be TRBD2 (6 bases). The V end lost 4 bases, the J end lost 0 bases, and 14 bases lay between the germline ends. Germline CDR1 reads SGHRS; CDR2 reads YFSETQ. The CDR3 is 15 amino acids. The CDR3 is CASSPWTGSSYEQYF. The CDR3, as DNA: TGCGCCAGCAGCCCCTGGACCGGGAGCTCCTACGAGCAGTACTTC.

The chain combines TRBV19 with TRBJ2-3; D is perhaps TRBD1 (6 bases). Germline values: CDR1 LNHDA, CDR2 SQIVND (reference sequence). This CDR3 is 18 amino acids long. V was trimmed by 0 bases and J by 6 bases, leaving 22 bases between them. The DNA for the CDR3 is TGTGCCAGTAGTATAGAAAGCGGCAGGGGCCTCTTGAGGGATACGCAGTATTTT. Translated: CASSIESGRGLLRDTQYF.

The chain uses TRBV19 and TRBJ1-5; D gene uncertain. Looked up from germline, CDR1 is LNHDA and CDR2 is SQIVND (reference sequence). V lost 3 bases to trimming and J lost 5 bases, with 8 bases between them. This CDR3 has 13 amino acids. The CDR3 sequence: CASSIARDQPQHF. CDR3 nucleotides: TGTGCCAGTAGTATCGCCCGCGATCAGCCCCAGCATTTT.

This clone showed up just a few times. J is TRBJ2-7 and V is TRBV29-1; 8 bases line up with TRBD2. The V gene's germline CDR1 is SQVTM and CDR2 ANQGSEA. The CDR3 is made up of 14 amino acids. The V segment lost 8 bases and the J segment 1 base; nucleotides outside the gene matches: 10. The DNA for the CDR3 is TGCAGCATTACCCGGTCTAGCGGGTCCTACGAGCAGTACTTC. This codes for CSITRSSGSYEQYF.